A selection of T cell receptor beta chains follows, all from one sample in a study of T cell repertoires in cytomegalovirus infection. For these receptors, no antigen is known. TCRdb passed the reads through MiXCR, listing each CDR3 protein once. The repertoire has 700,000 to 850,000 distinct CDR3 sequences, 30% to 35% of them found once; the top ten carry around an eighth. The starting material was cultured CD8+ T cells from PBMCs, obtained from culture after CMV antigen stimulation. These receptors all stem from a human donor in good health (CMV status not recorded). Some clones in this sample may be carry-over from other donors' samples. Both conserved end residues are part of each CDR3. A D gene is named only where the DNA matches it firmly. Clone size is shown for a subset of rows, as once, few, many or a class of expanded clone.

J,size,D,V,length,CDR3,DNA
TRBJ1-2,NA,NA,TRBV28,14,CASSPPGANYGYTF,TGTGCCAGCAGTCCCCCCGGGGCGAACTATGGCTACACCTTC
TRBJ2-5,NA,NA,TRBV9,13,CASSIPLGVTQYF,TGTGCCAGCAGCATCCCCCTCGGTGTGACCCAGTACTTC
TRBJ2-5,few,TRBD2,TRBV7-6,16,CASPSSVLAEQETQYF,TGTGCCAGCCCCAGTTCCGTACTAGCGGAACAAGAGACCCAGTACTTC
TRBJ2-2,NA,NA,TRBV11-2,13,CASSLGSGRELFF,TGTGCCAGCAGCTTAGGGTCAGGGAGGGAGCTGTTTTTT
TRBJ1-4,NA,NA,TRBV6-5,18,CASSSNPRGPSTNEKLFF,TGTGCCAGCAGTTCAAATCCCCGAGGGCCATCAACTAATGAAAAACTGTTTTTT
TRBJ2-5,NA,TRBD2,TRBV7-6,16,CASSLDLAGPGETQYF,TGTGCCAGCAGCTTAGACTTAGCGGGGCCTGGGGAGACCCAGTACTTC
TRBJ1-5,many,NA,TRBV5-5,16,CASSLEFRSSNQPQHF,TGTGCCAGCAGCTTGGAATTCAGGAGTAGCAATCAGCCCCAGCATTTT
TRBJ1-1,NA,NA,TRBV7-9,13,CASSHNGHTEAFF,TGTGCCAGCAGCCATAACGGACACACTGAAGCTTTCTTT
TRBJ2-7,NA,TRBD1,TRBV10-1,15,CASVSSGQGATEQYF,TGCGCCAGCGTGAGTTCCGGACAGGGGGCGACTGAGCAGTACTTC
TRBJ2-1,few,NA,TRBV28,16,CASGGGRQTLRGEQFF,TGTGCCAGTGGGGGAGGCCGACAGACTTTAAGGGGTGAGCAGTTCTTC
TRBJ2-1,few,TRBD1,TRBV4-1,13,CASSQVGDSEQFF,TGCGCCAGCAGCCAAGTAGGGGACAGTGAGCAGTTCTTC
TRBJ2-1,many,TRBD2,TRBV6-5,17,CASSFPPLAGGNNEQFF,TGTGCCAGCAGTTTCCCTCCTCTAGCGGGGGGCAACAATGAGCAGTTCTTC
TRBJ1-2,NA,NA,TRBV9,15,CASSVDPGNNYGYTF,TGTGCCAGCAGCGTAGATCCAGGGAATAACTATGGCTACACCTTC
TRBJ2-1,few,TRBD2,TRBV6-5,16,CASRALAGGSYNEQFF,TGTGCCAGCAGAGCGCTAGCGGGGGGTTCCTACAATGAGCAGTTCTTC
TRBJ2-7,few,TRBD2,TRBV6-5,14,CASSYSLAGAEQYF,TGTGCCAGCAGTTACTCCTTAGCGGGGGCAGAGCAGTACTTC
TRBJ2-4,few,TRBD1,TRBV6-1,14,CASNYYTGVDIQYF,TGTGCCAGCAATTATTACACAGGGGTGGACATTCAGTACTTC
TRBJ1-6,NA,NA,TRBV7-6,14,CASSASGQNSPLHF,TGTGCCAGCAGCGCTTCGGGACAAAATTCACCCCTCCACTTT
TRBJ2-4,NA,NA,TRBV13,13,CASSLGPKKVRYF,TGTGCCAGCAGCTTAGGCCCCAAAAAGGTTCGGTACTTC
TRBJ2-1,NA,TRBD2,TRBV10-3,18,CAITGTSGGDSSYNEQFF,TGTGCCATCACTGGGACTAGCGGGGGGGACAGCTCCTACAATGAGCAGTTCTTC
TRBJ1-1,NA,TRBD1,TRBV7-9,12,CASTMTGFVAFF,TGTGCCAGCACCATGACAGGGTTTGTCGCTTTCTTT
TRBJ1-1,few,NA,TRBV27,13,CASSLLPSSEAFF,TGTGCCAGCAGTTTACTCCCCAGTAGTGAAGCTTTCTTT
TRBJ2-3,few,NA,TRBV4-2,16,CASSPLGETSTDTQYF,TGTGCCAGCAGCCCCCTGGGGGAAACTAGCACAGATACGCAGTATTTT
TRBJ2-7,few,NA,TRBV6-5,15,CASSYSQTVIYEQYF,TGTGCCAGCAGTTACTCGCAGACAGTGATCTACGAGCAGTACTTC
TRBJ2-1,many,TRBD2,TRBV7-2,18,CASSLVPSGESSYNEQFF,TGTGCCAGCAGCTTAGTTCCTAGCGGGGAGAGCTCCTACAATGAGCAGTTCTTC
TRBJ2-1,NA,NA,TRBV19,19,CASSMFGHFPRSSYNEQFF,TGTGCCAGTAGTATGTTCGGACATTTTCCAAGGAGCTCCTACAATGAGCAGTTCTTC
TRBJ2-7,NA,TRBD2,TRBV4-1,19,CASSPWRGSGGPFSYEQYF,TGTGCCAGCAGCCCCTGGAGAGGTAGCGGGGGGCCCTTCTCCTACGAGCAGTACTTC
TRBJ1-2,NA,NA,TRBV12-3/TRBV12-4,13,CASTKSGSSGYTF,TGTGCCAGCACCAAATCGGGAAGTTCTGGCTACACCTTC
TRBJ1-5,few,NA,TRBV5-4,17,CASSLGGTGPSNQPQHF,TGTGCCAGCAGCTTAGGCGGGACCGGTCCGAGCAATCAGCCCCAGCATTTT
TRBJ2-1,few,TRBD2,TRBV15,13,CATWGGGYNEQFF,TGTGCCACCTGGGGGGGAGGGTACAATGAGCAGTTCTTC
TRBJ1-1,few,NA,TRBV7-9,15,CASSLATGPNTEAFF,TGTGCCAGCAGCTTAGCGACAGGCCCGAACACTGAAGCTTTCTTT
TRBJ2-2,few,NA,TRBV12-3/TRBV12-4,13,CARPRQATGELFF,TGTGCCAGACCGCGACAGGCCACCGGGGAGCTGTTTTTT
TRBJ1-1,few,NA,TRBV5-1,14,CASSTGQRDTEAFF,TGCGCCAGCAGCACCGGACAGCGAGACACTGAAGCTTTCTTT
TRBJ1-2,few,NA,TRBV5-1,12,CASRSGGDGYTF,TGCGCCAGCAGAAGCGGCGGGGATGGCTACACCTTC
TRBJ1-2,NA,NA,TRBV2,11,CAISLGNGYTF,TGTGCCATCAGCCTTGGGAATGGCTACACCTTC
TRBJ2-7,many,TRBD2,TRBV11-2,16,CASSLGARLASYEQYF,TGTGCCAGCAGCTTAGGGGCTAGACTAGCTTCCTACGAGCAGTACTTC
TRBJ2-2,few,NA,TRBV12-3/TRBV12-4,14,CASSFPEDTGELFF,TGTGCCAGCAGCTTCCCGGAGGACACCGGGGAGCTGTTTTTT
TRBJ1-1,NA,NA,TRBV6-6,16,CASSYPRDTGNTEAFF,TGTGCCAGCAGTTACCCCAGGGACACGGGGAACACTGAAGCTTTCTTT
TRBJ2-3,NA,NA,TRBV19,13,CASSIGSGDTQYF,TGTGCCAGTAGTATAGGCAGCGGAGATACGCAGTATTTT
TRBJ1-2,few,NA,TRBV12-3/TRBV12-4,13,CASRITTNYGYTF,TGTGCCAGCAGGATCACAACTAACTATGGCTACACCTTC
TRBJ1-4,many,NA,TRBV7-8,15,CASSLLSEGNEKLFF,TGTGCCAGCAGCTTACTTTCCGAGGGCAATGAAAAACTGTTTTTT
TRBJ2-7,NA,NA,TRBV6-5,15,CASSYSYGSSYEQYF,TGTGCCAGCAGTTACTCATACGGAAGCTCCTACGAGCAGTACTTC
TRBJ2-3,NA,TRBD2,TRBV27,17,CASSYGLAGAGTDTQYF,TGTGCCAGCAGTTACGGACTAGCGGGGGCAGGCACAGATACGCAGTATTTT
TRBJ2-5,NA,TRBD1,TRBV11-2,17,CASSLREGQGQQETQYF,TGTGCCAGCAGCTTAAGAGAAGGACAGGGTCAACAAGAGACCCAGTACTTC
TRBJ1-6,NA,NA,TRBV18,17,CASSPNAGQVDNSPLHF,TGTGCCAGCTCACCAAATGCAGGGCAGGTGGATAATTCACCCCTCCACTTT
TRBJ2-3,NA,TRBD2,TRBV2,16,CASSDGTSFYTDTQYF,TGTGCCAGCAGTGATGGGACTAGCTTCTACACAGATACGCAGTATTTT
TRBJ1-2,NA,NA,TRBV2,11,CARKGFYGYTF,TGTGCCAGAAAGGGATTCTATGGCTACACCTTC
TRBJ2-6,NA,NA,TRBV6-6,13,CAIEGSGANVLTF,TGTGCCATCGAGGGGTCTGGGGCCAACGTCCTGACTTTC
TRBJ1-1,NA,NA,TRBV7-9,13,CASTFERGTEAFF,TGTGCCAGCACCTTCGAGAGGGGCACTGAAGCTTTCTTT
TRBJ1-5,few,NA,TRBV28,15,CASSLYAGRDQPQHF,TGTGCCAGCAGTTTATATGCAGGGCGGGATCAGCCCCAGCATTTT
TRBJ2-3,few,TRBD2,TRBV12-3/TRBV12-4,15,CASSFGAGGMDTQYF,TGTGCCAGCAGTTTCGGAGCGGGGGGCATGGATACGCAGTATTTT
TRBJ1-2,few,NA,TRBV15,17,CATSRVPLSPGTEGYTF,TGTGCCACCAGCAGAGTTCCCCTTTCCCCGGGGACGGAGGGCTACACCTTC
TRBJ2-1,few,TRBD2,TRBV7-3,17,CASSFSGTGLEHAIQFF,TGTGCCAGCAGCTTTTCCGGTACAGGACTAGAGCATGCTATTCAGTTCTTC
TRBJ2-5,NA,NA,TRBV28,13,CASSEGTQETQYF,TGTGCCAGCAGTGAGGGGACCCAAGAGACCCAGTACTTC
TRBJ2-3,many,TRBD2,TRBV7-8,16,CASSLAWTSHLSTQYF,TGTGCCAGCAGCTTAGCCTGGACTAGCCACTTGTCGACGCAGTATTTT
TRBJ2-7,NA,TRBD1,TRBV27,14,CASSFGRGPFEQYF,TGTGCCAGCAGTTTTGGCAGGGGGCCTTTCGAGCAGTACTTC
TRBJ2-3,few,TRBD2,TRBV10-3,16,CAISGKGAGDTDTQYF,TGTGCCATCAGTGGAAAGGGAGCGGGGGACACAGATACGCAGTATTTT